This TCR beta chain was obtained from a study of blood T cell repertoires in COVID-19. Germline V CDR1 and CDR2: LGHDT, YNNKEL (reference sequence). V lost 0 bases and J lost 6; bases outside the gene matches: 9. CDR3 length: 16 amino acids. The method was immunoSEQ multiplex PCR; TCRdb's version includes in-frame clones alone and lacks a portion of them. The sample has tens of thousands of clones; roughly four fifths are singletons. The chain has TRBV3-1 (or the pseudogene TRBV3-2) and TRBJ2-3; 7 bases agree with TRBD2. This sequence originates from a woman over 75 with acute or convalescent COVID-19. The sequencing input was peripheral blood. This chain's CDR3 is CASSQDSAGTLDTQYF. As DNA, the CDR3 is TGTGCCAGCAGCCAAGACTCAGCGGGAACGCTGGATACGCAGTATTTT.